This T cell receptor (beta chain) stems from a study of blood T cells in healthy people across ages. Germline V gene lookup returns CDR1 MNHNS and CDR2 SASEGT. CDR3 length equals 16 residues. The V end was cut by 5 bases, the J end by 2 bases, with 13 bases between. No fewer than 5.5 micrograms of total RNA were isolated from every sample. The authors ran a second PCR of about 6 to 12 cycles using a sample-barcoded 5' primer and a J-beta primer mix. TCRdb analysed the 5' RACE reads with MiXCR anew, one entry per CDR3 protein. The repertoire consists of 550,000 to 600,000 distinct CDR3 sequences, with 40% to 55% occurring once and the leading ten covering around 25%.

V usage is TRBV6-1 and J usage is TRBJ1-6; unclear D gene. The receptor's source is an elderly man in good health. Input material: blood. This CDR3 reads CASSKGSRAYNSPLHF. The CDR3, as DNA: TGTGCCAGCAGTAAAGGCTCCCGGGCCTATAATTCACCCCTCCACTTT.